This TCR beta chain emerged from a study of radiation and T cells in renal cell carcinoma. On the study more broadly: Nephrectomy followed 15 Gy stereotactic body radiation by 4 weeks.

Specified time point: baseline pretreatment blood. The treatment: 15 Gy SBRT to primary tumor, nephrectomy 4 weeks later. Clear cell pathology was present in this patient's renal cell carcinoma. As concerns this clone: Its antigen is still unknown.

The table came from immunoSEQ multiplex PCR; TCRdb's copy has only in-frame clones and leaves some out. Of 140,000 or so clones in the sample, over 75% were seen once. With 5 bases clipped from V and 2 bases from J, the junction kept 7 bases outside the gene matches. CDR1 is SGHAT, CDR2 FQNNGV, per germline. The CDR3 is 17 amino acids. General study results and limits: No pretreatment tumor biopsies were available for baseline clonotypes. Top tumor clonotypes rose in blood 2 weeks post-radiation, then contracted.

Source: blood, taken from a patient whose treatment included radiotherapy and nephrectomy. The rearrangement links TRBV11-2 to TRBJ2-3; 13 bases are a match to TRBD2. This receptor was identified in a woman in her forties or fifties with renal cell carcinoma. CDR3 amino acids: CASSVGLAGDLTDTQYF. The CDR3 nucleotides read TGTGCCAGCAGCGTCGGACTAGCGGGGGACCTCACAGATACGCAGTATTTT. Drawing the rest from reference TRBV11-2 and TRBJ2-3, the complete variable domain is EAGVAQSPRYKIIEKRQSVAFWCNPISGHATLYWYQQILGQGPKLLIQFQNNGVVDDSQLPKDRFSAERLKGVDSTLKIQPAKLEDSAVYLCASSVGLAGDLTDTQYFGPGTRLTVL.